Described below is a single T cell receptor beta chain sequence and its context. What this receptor recognizes is not known. Base quality data are lacking; no much larger clone is found one base away. The data stem from a study of shared clonotypes between healthy human individuals (dated by TCRdb to the early 2020s). Background on the whole study: Three men and two women, aged 18 to 49 years, made up the cohort. For each donor, CD4 naive and CD4 memory were each given three plates, CD8 naive was given two plates, and CD8 memory was given one plate. To estimate repertoire size and how much clonotype sharing occurs between individuals, the study deeply sequenced the blood TCR repertoires of roughly 5 healthy adults. To increase sequencing depth and limit assay-specific biases, TCR repertoire library preparation and sequencing were carried out by different laboratories using diverse techniques. Per donor, leukapheresis produced somewhere between about 0.85 and 10 billion PBMCs. General study outcomes and caveats: Only blood was sampled, and tissue TCR repertoires likely differ from those in blood. Pairwise subsampling indicated that sequencing depth was expected to affect the degree of clonotype sharing among donors. Naive subsets generally had larger estimated clonotype richness than memory subsets. Higher generation probabilities were observed for clonotypes shared by all four sorted-subset donors than for non-shared clonotypes. Rarefaction of sorted-subset datasets indicated incomplete sequencing despite the large sequencing depth. When four donors were compared, the shared fraction of clonotypes was roughly 5% for naive CD4, 3.5% to 4% for naive CD8, about 2.4% for memory CD4, and less than 0.45% for memory CD8. Because the study included only a small number of donors, the genetic and exposure-history diversity represented was limited.

Using the deep immunoSEQ assay, multiplex PCR amplified TCR CDR3 regions from genomic DNA. For each cell subset, the extracted genomic DNA was distributed evenly across all wells of several immunoSEQ 96-well plates, and each plate served as one replicate. For sorted subsets, 200 to 250 ng of genomic DNA, equivalent to 30,000 or so T cell genomes, went into each replicate PCR. Purified libraries were measured with a Qubit 3.0 fluorometer, size-checked on a Bioanalyzer 2100, and measured again with the KAPA Library Quantification kit. Every immunoSEQ 96-well plate was sequenced on a dedicated single-read 150-cycle Illumina NextSeq 550 flow cell. From the authors' description of their analysis: Because the immunoSEQ output included only junctional sequences and no quality scores, the filtering could not be the same as the filtering used for full-length reads. Sequences were annotated with PyIR, a Python wrapper for IgBLAST v1.9, using IMGT germline references to assign V/J genes and CDR3. Any read was removed if the V/J assignment was weak (E-value above 1e-6), the CDR3 was missing, or the read contained stop codons, out-of-frame junctions, or ambiguous translated residues. V3J clonotypes were defined as sequences sharing an identical inferred V gene, J gene, and CDR3 amino acid sequence. Percentage overlap between repertoires was computed as shared unique clonotypes divided by the size of the smaller repertoire. RTK rarefaction, the Chao1 estimator, and Recon v2.1 estimates of unobserved clonotypes were used to assess repertoire richness. Generation probabilities were computed with OLGA for all TCRbeta clonotypes obtained by the gDNA method from several donors. TCRdb obtained this table from immuneACCESS and retained in-frame rearrangements with V and J assigned. These tables miss some clones; where compared with another copy, unresolved V genes account for less than half of the shortfall, and the remainder is unexplained. The V and J calls and clone size come from that table; D and trimming were worked out from the DNA. Within this sample are 2 million to 3 million clones, with about 92% of them counted one time only. Around 0.15% of the sample goes to the ten largest clones.

The donors were healthy, HIV-negative adults who had no recently reported acute infections or vaccinations. Every donor was a Caucasian adult residing in Nashville, Tennessee, USA. Magnetic negative selection was used to enrich CD4+ T cells, after which naive cells were positively selected on CD45RA and the negative fraction became the memory subset. After blood collection by leukapheresis, PBMCs were isolated using Ficoll-Histopaque density gradient centrifugation and then cryopreserved in the vapor phase of liquid nitrogen. Purity and quantity of every magnetically sorted T cell population were checked by analytical flow cytometry. Each sorted fraction had its genomic DNA isolated and then quantified by UV absorbance on a Nanodrop 2000c. After removal of 1 base from V and 2 bases from J, the junction retains 9 bases not matched to a gene. The germline V gene sets CDR1 to SGHDT and CDR2 to YYEEEE. The CDR3 covers 17 residues, taking in both the cysteine and the phenylalanine. The DNA shown is the 51-base CDR3, in frame from base 1.

Here the chain combines TRBV5-6 and TRBJ2-5; TRBD2 matches 9 bases in the middle. The source of this sequence is a man between 18 and 35 years old in good health. The specimen was naive CD4+ T cells sorted from blood. The cell subset or site label here, explained by the study, means: CD45RA+ positively selected. The DNA reads TGTGCCAGCAGCTTGTACGCTAGCGGGGTCAAACAAGAGACCCAGTACTTC. Translated, this is CASSLYASGVKQETQYF. With the portions outside the CDR3 filled from the reference TRBV5-6 and TRBJ2-5 genes, the complete variable region becomes DAGVTQSPTHLIKTRGQQVTLRCSPKSGHDTVSWYQQALGQGPQFIFQYYEEEERQRGNFPDRFSGHQFPNYSSELNVNALLLGDSALYLCASSLYASGVKQETQYFGPGTRLLVL.